One and the same sample provided the 5 T cell receptor beta chains below, sequenced in a study of blood T cell repertoires in COVID-19. Method: immunoSEQ multiplex PCR; TCRdb's copy keeps in-frame clones and lacks some. Counted here are fewer than 250,000 clones, 80% to 90% occurring once; the ten biggest clones make up 14% to 15%. Sequencing input: PBMCs or T cells enriched from blood (not recorded which). The receptors here all came from a woman aged 45-65 years with acute COVID-19.

The chain links TRBV5-4 to TRBJ1-2, with TRBD1 identical over 8 bases. The CDR3 has 15 amino acids. Germline trimming cut 1 base from V and 6 bases from J; bases unmatched to any gene: 8. Looked up from germline, CDR1 is SGHNT and CDR2 is YYREEE (reference sequence). The DNA for the CDR3 is TGTGCCAGCAGCTTGCCCGGACAGGGCAGGGATGGCTACACCTTC. Protein sequence: CASSLPGQGRDGYTF.

This rearrangement joins TRBV5-1 to TRBJ2-1; TRBD1 aligns across 11 bases. The ends lost 8 bases at V and 2 bases at J; junction bases unmatched: 6. This CDR3 has 15 amino acids. Per the germline V gene, CDR1 is SGHRS and CDR2 is YFSETQ. The CDR3 coding sequence is TGCGCCAGTAAACCGGGACAGGGGGCCTACAATGAGCAGTTCTTC. Translated, it gives CASKPGQGAYNEQFF.

The rearrangement links TRBV5-5 to TRBJ1-4, with 7 bases identical to TRBD1. The V segment lost 4 bases and the J segment 5 bases; nucleotides outside the gene matches: 5. CDR1 and CDR2 from the germline V gene are SGHKS and YYEKEE (reference sequence). The CDR3 is made up of 14 amino acids. CDR3 in amino acids: CASSRDSQNEKLFF. The CDR3 DNA sequence: TGTGCCAGCAGCAGGGACAGCCAGAATGAAAAACTGTTTTTT.

The chain carries TRBV29-1 and TRBJ1-1, with a possible D match to TRBD1 (5 bases). Trimming took 3 bases from V and 6 from J, leaving 11 bases between them. CDR1 is SQVTM, CDR2 ANQGSEA, per germline. The CDR3 runs to 12 residues. This CDR3 is CSVEGRQPEAFF. The CDR3 bases are TGCAGCGTTGAGGGTCGACAGCCTGAAGCTTTCTTT.

The chain joins TRBV6-6 to TRBJ2-1; 12 nucleotides match TRBD2. Germline trimming cut 5 bases from V and 6 bases from J; bases unmatched to any gene: 14. Per the germline V gene, CDR1 is MNHNY and CDR2 is SVGAGI (reference sequence). The CDR3 contains 18 residues. CDR3 coding DNA: TGTGCCAGCAGTCGCCGGACTAGCGGGGTTTGGGGAGTCAATGAGCAGTTCTTC. It specifies CASSRRTSGVWGVNEQFF.